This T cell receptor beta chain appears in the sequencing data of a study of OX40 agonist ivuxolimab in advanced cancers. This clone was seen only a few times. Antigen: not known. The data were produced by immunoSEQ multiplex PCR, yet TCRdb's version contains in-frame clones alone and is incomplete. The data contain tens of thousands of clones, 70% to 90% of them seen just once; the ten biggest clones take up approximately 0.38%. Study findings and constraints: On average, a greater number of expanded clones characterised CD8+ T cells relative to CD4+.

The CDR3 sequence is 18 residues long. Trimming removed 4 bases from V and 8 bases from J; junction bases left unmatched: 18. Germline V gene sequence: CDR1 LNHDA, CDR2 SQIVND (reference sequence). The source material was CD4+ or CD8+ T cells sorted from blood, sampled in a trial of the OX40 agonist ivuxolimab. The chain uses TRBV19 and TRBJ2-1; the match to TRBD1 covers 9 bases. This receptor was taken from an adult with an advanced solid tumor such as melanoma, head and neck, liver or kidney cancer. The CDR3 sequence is CASSSRYRGRPPVDEQFF. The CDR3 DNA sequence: TGTGCCAGTAGTAGCCGCTACAGGGGGCGACCCCCCGTGGATGAGCAGTTCTTC. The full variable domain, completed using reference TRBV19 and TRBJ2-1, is DGGITQSPKYLFRKEGQNVTLSCEQNLNHDAMYWYRQDPGQGLRLIYYSQIVNDFQKGDIAEGYSVSREKKESFPLTVTSAQKNPTAFYLCASSSRYRGRPPVDEQFFGPGTRLTVL.